The 10 T cell receptor beta chains reported below all come from one sample, sequenced in a study of blood T cells in healthy people across ages. Using a J-beta primer mix together with a sample-barcoded 5' primer, a second PCR was run for roughly 6 to 12 cycles. MiXCR was run by TCRdb on the 5' RACE reads, yielding one entry per CDR3 protein. The sample shows roughly 860,000 distinct CDR3 sequences, less than 80% of them seen only once. What was sequenced was blood. These receptor sequences come from a man aged 25-45 years in good health.

The count of this clonotype is one. The chain is built from TRBV6-1 and TRBJ2-7; D remains ambiguous. The length of the CDR3 is 13 residues. The ends were cut back, 7 bases at V and 2 bases at J, with 12 bases in the middle. Germline V gene data show CDR1 as MNHNS and CDR2 as SASEGT. CDR3 sequence (DNA): TGTGCCAGCAATCCCTACACCGCCTACGAGCAGTACTTC. Translating it yields CASNPYTAYEQYF.

The chain couples TRBV7-6 to TRBJ1-5; D is undetermined. Germline V lookup: CDR1 SGHVS, CDR2 FNYEAQ. CDR3 length: 14 amino acids. In nucleotides, the CDR3 is TGTGCGGGGAAGTTGTCGCATACCAATCAGCCCCAGCATTTT. It is translated as CAGKLSHTNQPQHF. The full variable domain, with the rest looked up from reference TRBV7-6 and TRBJ1-5, is GAGVSQSPRYKVTKRGQDVALRCDPISGHVSLYWYRQALGQGPEFLTYFNYEAQQDKSGLPNDRFSAERPEGSISTLTIQRTEQRDSAMYRCAGKLSHTNQPQHFGDGTRLSIL.

This clonotype was observed at least ten times. This chain joins TRBV11-2 and TRBJ2-5, with TRBD2 as a possible D gene (5 bases). The V gene's germline CDR1 is SGHAT and CDR2 FQNNGV. The ends were cut back, 2 bases at V and 1 base at J, with 11 bases in the middle. The CDR3 has 15 amino acids. The CDR3 here is CASSLTSGVQETQYF. In DNA form, the CDR3 reads TGTGCCAGCAGCTTAACATCCGGGGTCCAAGAGACCCAGTACTTC.

The chain carries TRBV3-1 and TRBJ2-1; D is tentatively TRBD1 or TRBD2 (6 bases each). The CDR3 is 14 amino acids. With 8 bases removed from V and 4 bases from J, the gap between germline ends came to 15 bases. Germline CDR1 is LGHDT and CDR2 is YNNKEL (reference sequence). CDR3 bases: TGTGCCAGCTCCGGGGGCACCTATTACAATGAGCAGTTCTTC. It yields the protein CASSGGTYYNEQFF.

The table lists this clonotype with a few counts. V usage is TRBV15 and J usage is TRBJ2-1, with D tentatively TRBD1 or TRBD2 (5 bases each). CDR3 length equals 15 residues. Germline V lookup: CDR1 LNHNV, CDR2 YYDKDF (reference sequence). V shed 1 base and J shed 7 bases, with 14 bases lying between them. The CDR3 DNA sequence: TGTGCCACCAGCAGAGGGATGGGGGTCTGGAATGAGCAGTTCTTC. Protein sequence: CATSRGMGVWNEQFF.

The chain is built from TRBV3-1 and TRBJ2-5, with D hard to call. TRBJ2-7 explains the end of the DNA better; the J call may be wrong. Germline V gives CDR1 LGHDT, CDR2 YNNKEL (reference sequence). The CDR3 sequence is 13 residues long. CDR3 nucleotide sequence: TGTGCCAGCAGCCAAGTTCCCCTTCACGAGCAGTACTTC. This gives the protein CASSQVPLHEQYF.

This clonotype was seen only a few times. The rearrangement uses TRBV9 and TRBJ2-6; the match to TRBD2 covers 10 bases. CDR1 and CDR2 (germline): SGDLS, YYNGEE. V lost 0 bases and J lost 1; bases outside the gene matches: 7. CDR3 length: 19 residues. CDR3 region: CASSVALAGDPSGANVLTF. CDR3 coding DNA: TGTGCCAGCAGCGTAGCTCTAGCGGGGGACCCGTCTGGGGCCAACGTCCTGACTTTC.

The chain employs TRBV7-2 and TRBJ2-1, with D tentatively TRBD1 (5 bases). In germline, CDR1 is SGHTA, CDR2 FQGNSA. V was pared by 0 bases and J by 8 bases, with 11 bases between. There are 14 residues in the CDR3. As DNA, the CDR3 is TGTGCCAGCAGCTTAGCGCTAAGGGGCTATGAGCAGTTCTTC. Amino acid sequence: CASSLALRGYEQFF.

The sample holds one count of this clonotype. The rearrangement links TRBV12-3 or TRBV12-4 to TRBJ1-1; D is perhaps TRBD1 (5 bases). The V end was cut by 5 bases, the J end by 8 bases, with 15 bases between. The CDR3 totals 13 residues. This chain's CDR3 is CASSAGSLREAFF. In DNA form, the CDR3 reads TGTGCCAGCAGTGCAGGGTCCCTGAGGGAAGCTTTCTTT.

The V and J genes are TRBV24-1 and TRBJ2-6; D gene ambiguous. Germline V gene lookup returns CDR1 KGHDR and CDR2 SFDVKD. The V and J ends lost 3 bases and 0 bases respectively, with 5 bases between them. This CDR3 has 15 residues. Here the CDR3 DNA reads TGTGCCACCAGTGATCGTAACTCTGGGGCCAACGTCCTGACTTTC. Its protein product is CATSDRNSGANVLTF.